The T cell receptor beta chain under discussion was sequenced for a study of OX40 agonist ivuxolimab in advanced cancers. Study overall: Dose-escalation subjects each had hepatocellular carcinoma, melanoma, renal cell or head and neck cancer. People who had prior anti-PD-1, anti-PD-L1 or anti-CTLA-4 therapy could take part, and 35% to 50% had some. Participants averaged approximately 65 years of age (range about 23 to 90) and were over 75% male.

Using immunoSEQ multiplex PCR, the repertoire was profiled, and TCRdb retains in-frame clones only, with some absent. The sample consists of about 62,000 clones, 70% to 80% of them appearing once. Looked up from germline, CDR1 is SGHNT and CDR2 is YYREEE (reference sequence). This CDR3 has 13 amino acids. Trimming cost V 0 bases and J 9 bases, with 10 bases left between them. The receptor was derived from an adult with an advanced solid tumor such as melanoma, head and neck, liver or kidney cancer. Sequenced material: CD4+ or CD8+ T cells sorted from blood, taken in a trial of the OX40 agonist ivuxolimab. This chain joins TRBV5-4 and TRBJ2-4, with D perhaps TRBD2 (6 bases). CDR3 residues: CASSLGEEIIQYF. The CDR3 DNA sequence: TGTGCCAGCAGCTTGGGGGAGGAAATCATTCAGTACTTC.